The TCR beta chain described here comes from a study of memory CD4+ T cells and cytomegalovirus serostatus. About the research overall: This sample comes from healthy Belgian adults, several CMV seropositive, about 23 seronegative.

Findings and limits, study-wide: The CMV-associated TCR signature appears largely within the CD4+ memory repertoire.

The data were produced by immunoSEQ multiplex PCR, yet TCRdb's version contains in-frame clones alone and is incomplete. The sample yields about 60,000 clones, 80% seen once. Trimming shortened V by 6 bases and J by 4 bases, and 10 bases separated the two germline ends. CDR3 length: 13 amino acids. Germline values: CDR1 MNHNS, CDR2 SASEGT. The sort gate was single viable CD3+CD4+CD8-CD45RO+ cells for memory CD4+ T cells. After thawing, CD4+ T cells were positively selected. In the case of this clone: Its target is not known.

The sequenced material came from memory CD4+ T cells from blood. The TCR comes from an adult in good health and CMV-seronegative. Some clones in this sample may be carry-over from other donors' samples. V gene TRBV6-1 combines with J gene TRBJ2-1; D not certain. CDR3 sequence: CASRGPIYNEQFF. The CDR3 nucleotides are TGTGCCAGCAGAGGGCCTATATACAATGAGCAGTTCTTC.